Below are 7 T cell receptor beta chains sequenced from a single sample in a study of a mutant IDH1 vaccine in newly diagnosed glioma. TCRdb's table, derived via immunoSEQ multiplex PCR, lists solely in-frame clones and lacks some. This table holds 60,000 or so clones, about 86% found once. These receptors lack a known antigen. As to time point: week 5, during vaccination. It was 300 ug of mutant IDH1 20-mer peptide that made up each vaccine dose, given with topical imiquimod. The material was PBMCs, obtained from a glioma patient whose treatment included an IDH1 peptide vaccine. These receptors were obtained from a woman aged 45-65 years with glioma.

The CDR3 DNA follows: TGTGCCAGCAGCTTACTACCGGGACAGCAGTTCTTC. This translates into CASSLLPGQQFF. The genes are TRBV6-6 and TRBJ2-1, with D possibly called TRBD1 or TRBD2 (5 bases each). V lost 6 bases and J 11 bases, leaving 14 bases between the germline ends. CDR1 and CDR2 from the germline V gene are MNHNY and SVGAGI (reference sequence). The CDR3 covers 12 residues.

V is TRBV11-2 and J is TRBJ1-1; D call uncertain. The CDR3 loop spans 13 amino acids. V was pared by 4 bases and J by 6 bases, with 12 bases between. Germline lookup yields CDR1 SGHAT and CDR2 FQNNGV. In nucleotides, the CDR3 is TGTGCCAGCAGCTCCGGAGGTTTGGCTGAAGCTTTCTTT. It yields the protein CASSSGGLAEAFF. The full variable domain, rest sourced from reference TRBV11-2 and TRBJ1-1, is EAGVAQSPRYKIIEKRQSVAFWCNPISGHATLYWYQQILGQGPKLLIQFQNNGVVDDSQLPKDRFSAERLKGVDSTLKIQPAKLEDSAVYLCASSSGGLAEAFFGQGTRLTVV.

This chain connects TRBV18 to TRBJ1-1, with TRBD1 as a possible D gene (5 bases). V dropped 4 bases and J dropped 3 bases, with 12 bases sitting between them. CDR1 and CDR2 (germline): KGHSH, LQKENI. This CDR3 is built from 14 residues. CDR3 residues: CASSLLLGDTEAFF. CDR3 in DNA: TGTGCCAGCTCACTTTTATTGGGGGACACTGAAGCTTTCTTT.

The rearrangement links TRBV6-1 to TRBJ2-1; either TRBD1 or TRBD2 may supply D (5 bases each). The CDR3 covers 14 residues. The V and J ends lost 4 bases and 5 bases respectively, with 12 bases between them. CDR1 is MNHNS, CDR2 SASEGT, per germline. The CDR3 region has the DNA TGTGCCAGCAGTGCGGGGACGGCGAACAATGAGCAGTTCTTC. Its protein product is CASSAGTANNEQFF.

The chain joins TRBV6-1 to TRBJ1-5; D ambiguous. Trimming left V 6 bases short and J 0 bases short, with 12 bases between. CDR1 and CDR2 (germline): MNHNS, SASEGT. There are 15 residues in the CDR3. The CDR3 reads CASRLTDYSNQPQHF. The CDR3 DNA reads as TGTGCCAGCAGGTTGACGGATTATAGCAATCAGCCCCAGCATTTT.

This clone was observed many times. The chain has TRBV6-4 and TRBJ2-2, with D unclear. Germline values: CDR1 MRHNA, CDR2 SNTAGT. This CDR3 region has 13 residues. Trimming removed 2 bases at V and 1 base at J, with 2 bases between. The CDR3 DNA follows: TGTGCCAGCAGTGACAGGAACACCGGGGAGCTGTTTTTT. As protein: CASSDRNTGELFF.

The sample holds a few counts of this clone. V is TRBV6-1 and J is TRBJ1-2; tentative D call: TRBD1 (6 bases). The CDR3 loop spans 14 amino acids. The germline V and J ends were trimmed by 7 bases and 0 bases, with 12 bases remaining between them. Germline CDR1 MNHNS, CDR2 SASEGT. The CDR3 region has the DNA TGTGCCAGCACTCTGTACAGGGCTAACTATGGCTACACCTTC. The encoded protein is CASTLYRANYGYTF.